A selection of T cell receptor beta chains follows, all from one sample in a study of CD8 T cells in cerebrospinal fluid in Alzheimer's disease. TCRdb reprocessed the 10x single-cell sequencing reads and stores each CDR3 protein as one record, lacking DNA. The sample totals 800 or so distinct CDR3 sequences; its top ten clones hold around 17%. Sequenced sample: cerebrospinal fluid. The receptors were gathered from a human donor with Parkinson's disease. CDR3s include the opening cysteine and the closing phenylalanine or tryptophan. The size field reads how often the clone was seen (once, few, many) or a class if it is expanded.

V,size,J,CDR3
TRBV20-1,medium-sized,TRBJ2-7,CSAETRSYEQYF
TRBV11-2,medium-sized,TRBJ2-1,CASSPPGRGNEQFF
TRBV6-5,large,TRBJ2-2,CASSPDRETGELFF
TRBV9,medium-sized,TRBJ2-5,CASSVVGLAGGRETQYF
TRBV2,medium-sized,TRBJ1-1,CASSVWTGATEAFF
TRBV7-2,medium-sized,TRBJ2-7,CASSFNPGTGSHEQYF
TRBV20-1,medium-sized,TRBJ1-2,CGEELRGAGGYGYTF
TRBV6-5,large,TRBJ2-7,CASSYAGDGEQYF
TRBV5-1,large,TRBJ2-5,CASSLPGVIAETQYF
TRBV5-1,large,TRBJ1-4,CASSLAPDRQNEKLFF